The next 22 T cell receptor beta chains were all read from a single sample in a study of cytomegalovirus exposure and HLA in healthy donors (dated by TCRdb to 2017 to 2019). The library was prepared using the immunoSEQ multiplex PCR assay. The multiplex PCR relied on a mix of 60 forward primers for TCR Vbeta segments and 13 reverse primers for TCR Jbeta segments. TCRdb carries this immuneACCESS record with in-frame sequences only. Its versions omit some clonotypes, under half of them owing to an unresolved V gene in the studies checked, with the rest unexplained. A total of approximately 89,000 clones appear in this sample, roughly 76% of them only once. Approximately 1.4% of the sample is held by the ten biggest clonotypes. Sequencing input: PBMCs. Receptors were obtained from a male donor in good health and CMV-seronegative.

The rearrangement joins TRBV7-9 to TRBJ1-1; 7 bases fit TRBD1. This CDR3 has 14 amino acids. Germline CDR1 is SEHNR and CDR2 is FQNEAQ (reference sequence). V dropped 1 base and J dropped 3; count of bases not matched to a gene: 2. The CDR3 DNA reads as TGTGCCAGCAGCTTAGGACAGGGTGACACTGAAGCTTTCTTT. Translated, it gives CASSLGQGDTEAFF.

The chain recombines TRBV6-1 with TRBJ1-5, with a tentative D call TRBD1 (5 bases). Germline V gene data show CDR1 as MNHNS and CDR2 as SASEGT. Trimming removed 0 bases at V and 6 bases at J, with 15 bases between. The length of the CDR3 is 16 residues. The CDR3 reads CASSEAAGSVPQPQHF. In DNA form, the CDR3 reads TGTGCCAGCAGTGAAGCGGCAGGGTCGGTCCCTCAGCCCCAGCATTTT.

The gene calls are TRBV5-6 and TRBJ2-5, with D perhaps TRBD1 (6 bases). Germline loops: CDR1 SGHDT, CDR2 YYEEEE. The CDR3 is made up of 13 amino acids. Trimming took 4 bases from V and 0 from J, leaving 7 bases between them. The CDR3 DNA reads as TGTGCCAGCAGCCACAGGGACCAAGAGACCCAGTACTTC. This sequence encodes CASSHRDQETQYF.

DNA for the CDR3: TGTGCCAGCAACATCACAGACAGTAAGGGATACGAGCAGTACTTC. This codes for CASNITDSKGYEQYF. The J gene is TRBJ2-7, the V gene TRBV6-1; the D gene is possibly TRBD1 (5 bases). CDR3 size: 15 residues. Trimming removed 7 bases at V and 4 bases at J, with 20 bases between. Germline CDR1 MNHNS, CDR2 SASEGT.

V is TRBV5-6 and J is TRBJ1-2; 7 bases line up with TRBD1. This CDR3 spans 14 amino acids. V shed 7 bases, J shed 6 bases, and the junction held 12 bases outside the gene matches. Germline V gene data show CDR1 as SGHDT and CDR2 as YYEEEE. The CDR3 DNA reads as TGTGCCAGCCTAGTCAAGACAGGGAGTCATGGCTACACCTTC. As protein: CASLVKTGSHGYTF.

The chain uses TRBV7-9 and TRBJ2-1; TRBD2 is a possible D gene (5 bases). The germline V gene encodes CDR1 SEHNR and CDR2 FQNEAQ (reference sequence). Trimming shortened V by 5 bases and J by 10 bases, and 12 bases separated the two germline ends. The CDR3 totals 12 residues. CDR3 bases: TGTGCCAGCAGCAGGGAGATCGGAGAGCAGTTCTTC. Its protein product is CASSREIGEQFF.

The chain uses TRBV4-2 and TRBJ1-3; the D gene is possibly TRBD1 (5 bases). V lost 4 bases, J lost 1 base, and 14 bases lay in between. The CDR3 loop spans 16 amino acids. Germline V CDR1 and CDR2: LGHNA, YNFKEQ. The CDR3 DNA follows: TGTGCCAGCAGCCCTAGGACCCAGGGTTCTGGAAACACCATATATTTT. Protein sequence: CASSPRTQGSGNTIYF.

The chain recombines TRBV7-3 with TRBJ2-3, with TRBD1 matching over 7 bases. The CDR3 consists of 17 residues. The J segment lost 0 bases and the V segment lost 5 bases, leaving 11 bases of the junction unmatched. CDR1 and CDR2 (germline): SGHTA, FQGTGA. The CDR3 here is CASSPASGTDSTDTQYF. Here the CDR3 DNA reads TGTGCCAGCAGCCCAGCTTCCGGGACAGATAGCACAGATACGCAGTATTTT. Based on the CDR3 plus reference TRBV7-3 and TRBJ2-3, the full variable domain is GAGVSQTPSNKVTEKGKYVELRCDPISGHTALYWYRQSLGQGPEFLIYFQGTGAADDSGLPNDRFFAVRPEGSVSTLKIQRTERGDSAVYLCASSPASGTDSTDTQYFGPGTRLTVL.

The chain links TRBV6-6 to TRBJ2-7; D uncertain. The germline V gene encodes CDR1 MNHNY and CDR2 SVGAGI (reference sequence). The V and J ends lost 3 bases and 5 bases respectively, with 14 bases between them. The CDR3 runs to 14 residues. Here the CDR3 reads CASSYSRDWNEQYF. The DNA for the CDR3 is TGTGCCAGCAGTTATTCCCGCGACTGGAACGAGCAGTACTTC.

This chain connects TRBV7-9 to TRBJ1-2; D might be TRBD1 (5 bases). V was trimmed by 4 bases and J by 8 bases, leaving 11 bases between them. The CDR3 extends over 12 amino acids. In germline, CDR1 is SEHNR, CDR2 FQNEAQ (reference sequence). CDR3: CASSSKEGGYTF. CDR3 sequence (DNA): TGTGCCAGCAGCTCAAAGGAGGGGGGCTACACCTTC.

This clone was found a few times. The rearrangement uses TRBV5-6 and TRBJ2-7; TRBD1 matches at 8 bases. The CDR3 has 14 residues. Germline CDR1 and CDR2: SGHDT and YYEEEE. With 4 bases clipped from V and 3 bases from J, the junction kept 6 bases outside the gene matches. CDR3 sequence reads: CASSVSGTGYEQYF. The CDR3 nucleotides are TGTGCCAGCAGCGTCTCCGGGACAGGCTACGAGCAGTACTTC.

This chain connects TRBV19 to TRBJ1-2, with TRBD1 matching 8 bases. V was clipped by 7 bases and J by 12 bases; unmatched bases: 16. This CDR3 spans 14 amino acids. Germline loops: CDR1 LNHDA, CDR2 SQIVND (reference sequence). The DNA of the CDR3 is TGTGCCAGTAATCAGGGCGGGGACAGGCCTCAAGACACCTTC. Translating gives CASNQGGDRPQDTF.

This chain connects TRBV19 to TRBJ1-5, with 8 bases fitting TRBD1. In germline, CDR1 is LNHDA, CDR2 SQIVND (reference sequence). The CDR3 is made up of 14 amino acids. V dropped 6 bases and J dropped 11; count of bases not matched to a gene: 12. In DNA form, the CDR3 reads TGTGCCAGTAGCGGAAGGACAGGGCAGGCGGCCCAGCATTTT. This gives the protein CASSGRTGQAAQHF. The variable domain in full, with the rest retrieved from reference TRBV19 and TRBJ1-5, is DGGITQSPKYLFRKEGQNVTLSCEQNLNHDAMYWYRQDPGQGLRLIYYSQIVNDFQKGDIAEGYSVSREKKESFPLTVTSAQKNPTAFYLCASSGRTGQAAQHFGDGTRLSIL.

V gene TRBV28 combines with J gene TRBJ1-2; D perhaps matches TRBD1 (5 bases). V lost 8 bases and J 6 bases, leaving 16 bases between the germline ends. In germline, CDR1 is MDHEN, CDR2 SYDVKM. This CDR3 is 13 amino acids long. In DNA, the CDR3 is TGTGCCAGCCTTGCTGGGGGGATCCATGGCTACACCTTC. It specifies CASLAGGIHGYTF.

This CDR3 reads CASSQVGRKDQETQYF. The CDR3 coding sequence is TGCGCCAGCAGCCAAGTGGGCAGAAAGGATCAAGAGACCCAGTACTTC. The J gene is TRBJ2-5, the V gene TRBV4-3; D gene ambiguous. Trimming took 1 base from V and 2 from J, leaving 14 bases between them. Germline V gives CDR1 LGHNA, CDR2 YSLEER. This CDR3 region has 16 residues.

The chain joins TRBV6-1 to TRBJ2-3; TRBD2 is a possible D gene (5 bases). V was pared by 0 bases and J by 9 bases, with 13 bases between. The CDR3 has 14 residues. Per germline, CDR1 MNHNS and CDR2 SASEGT. CDR3 protein: CASSEALTRDTQYF. In DNA form, the CDR3 reads TGTGCCAGCAGTGAAGCCTTAACTAGAGACACGCAGTATTTT.

This clone was seen only a few times. The rearrangement uses TRBV2 and TRBJ1-2, with TRBD1 as a possible D gene (6 bases). The germline CDR1 and CDR2 sequences are SNHLY and FYNNEI. CDR3 length: 15 amino acids. V lost 6 bases and J lost 3, with 17 bases in between. The CDR3 DNA reads TGTGCCAGCAGCGATACAGGGTCTGGGTACTATGGCTACACCTTC. It specifies CASSDTGSGYYGYTF.

The rearrangement joins TRBV5-8 to TRBJ2-5, with TRBD1 as a possible D gene (6 bases). The germline CDR1 and CDR2 sequences are SGHTS and YDEGEE. CDR3 length: 15 amino acids. V gave up 0 bases and J gave up 2 bases, with 11 bases separating them. CDR3 amino acids: CASSLATGKQETQYF. The CDR3 region has the DNA TGTGCCAGCAGCTTGGCAACAGGGAAGCAAGAGACCCAGTACTTC.

The V gene is TRBV2, the J gene TRBJ2-7, with D unresolved. The CDR3 contains 15 residues. Trimming cost V 3 bases and J 3 bases, with 15 bases left between them. Looked up from germline, CDR1 is SNHLY and CDR2 is FYNNEI. The CDR3 spells CASSDFTLGGYEQYF. The CDR3 nucleotides read TGTGCCAGCAGTGATTTTACCTTAGGCGGCTACGAGCAGTACTTC. Looking up the rest from reference TRBV2 and TRBJ2-7 gives the full variable domain: EPEVTQTPSHQVTQMGQEVILRCVPISNHLYFYWYRQILGQKVEFLVSFYNNEISEKSEIFDDQFSVERPDGSNFTLKIRSTKLEDSAMYFCASSDFTLGGYEQYFGPGTRLTVT.

The chain employs TRBV7-2 and TRBJ2-3; weak D call: TRBD2 (5 bases). The CDR3 has 14 amino acids. The ends were cut back, 5 bases at V and 0 bases at J, with 9 bases in the middle. Germline assignment: CDR1 SGHTA and CDR2 FQGNSA. The CDR3 nucleotides read TGTGCCAGCAGCGCACTAGGGAGCACAGATACGCAGTATTTT. Translated, it gives CASSALGSTDTQYF. Supplemented by reference TRBV7-2 and TRBJ2-3, the full variable domain reads GAGVSQSPSNKVTEKGKDVELRCDPISGHTALYWYRQSLGQGLEFLIYFQGNSAPDKSGLPSDRFSAERTGGSVSTLTIQRTQQEDSAVYLCASSALGSTDTQYFGPGTRLTVL.

Here the CDR3 DNA reads TGCGCCAGCAGCCAAGATCTTCCCAGGGGCTCGAACACTGAAGCTTTCTTT. Its protein is CASSQDLPRGSNTEAFF. The J gene is TRBJ1-1, the V gene TRBV4-3; D is possibly TRBD1 (6 bases). Germline V gene sequence: CDR1 LGHNA, CDR2 YSLEER. With 0 bases removed from V and 1 base from J, the gap between germline ends came to 15 bases. CDR3 length equals 17 residues.

The chain links TRBV19 to TRBJ2-3; TRBD1 agrees at 10 bases. Trimming removed 4 bases from V and 4 bases from J; junction bases left unmatched: 2. The CDR3 is made up of 14 amino acids. The germline V gene encodes CDR1 LNHDA and CDR2 SQIVND (reference sequence). CDR3 in DNA: TGTGCCAGTAGTAGGGACAGGGGAGCAGATACGCAGTATTTT. Its protein is CASSRDRGADTQYF.